This T cell receptor beta chain was sequenced during a study of shared clonotypes between healthy human individuals. TCRdb keeps only in-frame clones here, not all; method: immunoSEQ multiplex PCR. The sample includes a few million clones, over 90% of them seen just once. The receptor was derived from a man between 18 and 29 years old in good health. Some clones in this sample may be carry-over from other donors' samples. Sequenced: naive CD4+ T cells from PBMCs. Subset reported: CD45RA+ positively selected.

CDR3 residues: CASTTAWGSTSNEQFF. CDR3 nucleotide sequence: TGTGCCAGCACTACAGCGTGGGGAAGTACCTCCAATGAGCAGTTCTTC. The V call is TRBV28, the J call TRBJ2-1, with D unresolved. Germline values: CDR1 MDHEN, CDR2 SYDVKM. This CDR3 is built from 16 residues. Trimming took 7 bases from V and 6 from J, leaving 22 bases between them.